The 10 T cell receptor beta chains below come from one sample, sequenced in a study of patients and donors after allogeneic stem cell transplantation. TCRdb re-derived calls from the RT-PCR reads in MiXCR, one entry per CDR3 protein. The sample contains some 150,000 distinct CDR3 sequences, roughly two fifths of which appear only once. Input material: blood, either unsorted or a sorted T cell fraction (not recorded which). The source of these receptors is a human donor who was either an allogeneic HSCT recipient or a stem cell or donor lymphocyte infusion donor (not recorded which). It is not recorded whose cells these are; they may come from a transplant donor.

This clonotype was observed a few times. The rearrangement links TRBV6-2 or TRBV6-3 to TRBJ1-4; 9 nucleotides match TRBD1. This CDR3 comprises 16 residues. Trimming at V came to 2 bases and at J to 8 bases, leaving 9 bases not matched to a gene. Per the germline V gene, CDR1 is MNHEY and CDR2 is SVGEGT. In DNA, the CDR3 is TGTGCCAGCAGTTACCGCCCGGGACAGGGACACGAAAAACTGTTTTTT. It encodes CASSYRPGQGHEKLFF.

V is TRBV5-1 and J is TRBJ1-5; 9 nucleotides agree with TRBD1. This CDR3 contains 14 residues. Germline CDR1 is SGHRS and CDR2 is YFSETQ. V was pared by 3 bases and J by 6 bases, with 4 bases of the junction left unmatched. The CDR3 spells CASSSGQGSQPQHF. For the CDR3, the DNA is TGCGCCAGCAGCTCGGGACAGGGATCTCAGCCCCAGCATTTT.

The rearrangement uses TRBV6-6 and TRBJ1-2; 7 bases are a match to TRBD1. V lost 0 bases to trimming and J lost 2 bases; unmatched junction nucleotides: 9. From germline, CDR1 is MNHNY and CDR2 SVGAGI (reference sequence). The CDR3 contains 17 residues. Here the CDR3 reads CASSYSHPPTGNYGYTF. DNA of the CDR3: TGTGCCAGCAGTTACTCACACCCCCCGACAGGGAACTATGGCTACACCTTC.

Concerning this clonotype itself: The junction differs from germline at one of its ends, possibly a read error. The CDR3 loop is CSVEDAPYGFTF. The CDR3, as DNA: TGCAGCGTTGAAGATGCTCCCTATGGCTTCACCTTC. V usage is TRBV29-1 and J usage is TRBJ1-2, with no clear D. CDR3 size: 12 residues. The germline CDR1 and CDR2 sequences are SQVTM and ANQGSEA. The entire variable domain, with the rest obtained from reference TRBV29-1 and TRBJ1-2, is as follows: SAVISQKPSRDICQRGTSLTIQCQVDSQVTMMFWYRQQPGQSLTLIATANQGSEATYESGFVIDKFPISRPNLTFSTLTVSNMSPEDSSIYLCSVEDAPYGFTFGSGTRLTVV.

This clonotype came up a few times. The chain uses TRBV29-1 and TRBJ1-2; D not resolved. V was trimmed by 4 bases and J by 5 bases, leaving 11 bases between them. The germline V gene encodes CDR1 SQVTM and CDR2 ANQGSEA. CDR3 size: 12 residues. The CDR3, as DNA: TGCAGCGTTGCCTATTCGGAGTATGGCTACACCTTC. As protein: CSVAYSEYGYTF. Full variable domain (remainder filled in from reference TRBV29-1 and TRBJ1-2): SAVISQKPSRDICQRGTSLTIQCQVDSQVTMMFWYRQQPGQSLTLIATANQGSEATYESGFVIDKFPISRPNLTFSTLTVSNMSPEDSSIYLCSVAYSEYGYTFGSGTRLTVV.

The chain joins TRBV7-9 to TRBJ1-6; maybe TRBD1 (5 bases). Trimming took off 0 bases at V and 8 bases at J, with 14 bases between the two ends. CDR1 SEHNR and CDR2 FQNEAQ come from the germline V gene (reference sequence). The CDR3 spans 16 residues. The CDR3 here is CASSLAQWGLDSPLHF. DNA of the CDR3: TGTGCCAGCAGCTTAGCCCAGTGGGGGTTAGATTCACCCCTCCACTTT.

The gene calls are TRBV6-6 and TRBJ1-4; TRBD1 matches at 7 bases. The V gene's germline CDR1 is MNHNY and CDR2 SVGAGI (reference sequence). The CDR3 has 17 residues. The ends lost 2 bases at V and 6 bases at J; junction bases unmatched: 12. The DNA of the CDR3 is TGTGCCAGCAGTTACCCGGAGACAGGGACCGTTTATGAAAAACTGTTTTTT. Its protein is CASSYPETGTVYEKLFF.

The V call is TRBV4-1, the J call TRBJ1-6; TRBD1 matches 8 bases. J lost 6 bases, V lost 8 bases, and 6 bases had no gene match. Germline V gene sequence: CDR1 MGHRA, CDR2 YSYEKL. The CDR3 is 14 amino acids. The CDR3 loop reads CASSGTGGNSPLHF. The CDR3 bases are TGCGCCAGCTCCGGGACAGGTGGTAATTCACCCCTCCACTTT.

The chain joins TRBV6-5 to TRBJ2-7; D is perhaps TRBD1 (6 bases). Trimming took 6 bases from V and 0 from J, leaving 12 bases between them. Germline loops: CDR1 MNHEY, CDR2 SVGAGI. The CDR3 sequence is 14 residues long. DNA for the CDR3: TGTGCCAGCAGCCCTAAGGGGGTCTCCTACGAGCAGTACTTC. It encodes CASSPKGVSYEQYF.

The chain is built from TRBV5-5 and TRBJ2-2, with D possibly matching TRBD2 (6 bases). Germline lookup yields CDR1 SGHKS and CDR2 YYEKEE (reference sequence). Trimming shortened V by 4 bases and J by 0 bases, and 10 bases separated the two germline ends. CDR3 length equals 15 residues. CDR3 region: CASSPGLTNTGELFF. As DNA, the CDR3 is TGTGCCAGCAGCCCCGGACTAACGAACACCGGGGAGCTGTTTTTT.